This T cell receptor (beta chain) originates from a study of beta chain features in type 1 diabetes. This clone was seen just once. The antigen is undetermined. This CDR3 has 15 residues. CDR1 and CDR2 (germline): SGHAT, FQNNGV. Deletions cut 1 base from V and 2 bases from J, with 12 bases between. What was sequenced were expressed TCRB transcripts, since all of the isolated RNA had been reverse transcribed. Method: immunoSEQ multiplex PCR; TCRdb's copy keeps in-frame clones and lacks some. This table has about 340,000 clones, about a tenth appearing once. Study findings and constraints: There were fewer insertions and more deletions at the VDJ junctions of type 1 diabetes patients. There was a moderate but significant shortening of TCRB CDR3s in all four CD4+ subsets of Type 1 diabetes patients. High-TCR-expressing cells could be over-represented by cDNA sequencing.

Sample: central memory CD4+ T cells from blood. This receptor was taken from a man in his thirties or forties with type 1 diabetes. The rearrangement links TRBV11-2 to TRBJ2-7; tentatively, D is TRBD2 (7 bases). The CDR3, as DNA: TGTGCCAGCAGCTTAGTGTGGGGGGGCACCTACGAGCAGTACTTC. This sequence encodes CASSLVWGGTYEQYF.